This T cell receptor (beta chain) was observed in a study of T-cell reconstitution after alpha-beta-depleted transplantation in children. Trimming stripped 6 bases from V and 0 bases from J, with 14 bases between. The CDR3 is 16 amino acids. CDR1 MNHEY and CDR2 SMNVEV come from the germline V gene (reference sequence). This clonotype turned up a few times. Library preparation (for TCRbeta) was performed with unique molecular identifiers. TCRdb re-called the PCR reads with MiXCR, one entry per CDR3 protein. The data show some 340,000 distinct CDR3 sequences, with about 9.4% seen just once and 2% to 3% held by the top ten.

This clonotype was obtained from a human donor who donated a stem cell graft to a child with acute lymphoblastic leukemia. The chain couples TRBV27 to TRBJ2-2, with D tentatively TRBD1 (6 bases). The sample consisted of PBMCs from the stem cell graft donor, taken from the stem cell graft. CDR3 sequence (DNA): TGTGCCAGCAGGGACACCGGGACACCGAACACCGGGGAGCTGTTTTTT. This translates into CASRDTGTPNTGELFF.